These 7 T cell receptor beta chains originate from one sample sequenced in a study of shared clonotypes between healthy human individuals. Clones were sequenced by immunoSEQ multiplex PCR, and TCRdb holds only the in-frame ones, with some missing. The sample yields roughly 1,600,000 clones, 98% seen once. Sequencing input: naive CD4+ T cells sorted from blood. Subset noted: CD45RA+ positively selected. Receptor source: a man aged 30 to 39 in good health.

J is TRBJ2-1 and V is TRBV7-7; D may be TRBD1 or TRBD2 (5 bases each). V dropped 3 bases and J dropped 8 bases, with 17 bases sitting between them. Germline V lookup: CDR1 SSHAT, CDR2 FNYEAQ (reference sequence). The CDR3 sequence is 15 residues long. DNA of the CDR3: TGTGCCAGCAGCTTGGCAGGGACCTCCGACCATGAGCAGTTCTTC. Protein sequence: CASSLAGTSDHEQFF.

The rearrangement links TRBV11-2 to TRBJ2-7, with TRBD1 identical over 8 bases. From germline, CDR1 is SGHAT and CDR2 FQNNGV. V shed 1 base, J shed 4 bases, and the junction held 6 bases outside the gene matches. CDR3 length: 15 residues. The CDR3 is CASSLGQGFGYEQYF. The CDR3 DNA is TGTGCCAGCAGCTTAGGACAGGGGTTCGGGTACGAGCAGTACTTC. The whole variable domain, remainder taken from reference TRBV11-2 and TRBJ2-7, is EAGVAQSPRYKIIEKRQSVAFWCNPISGHATLYWYQQILGQGPKLLIQFQNNGVVDDSQLPKDRFSAERLKGVDSTLKIQPAKLEDSAVYLCASSLGQGFGYEQYFGPGTRLTVT.

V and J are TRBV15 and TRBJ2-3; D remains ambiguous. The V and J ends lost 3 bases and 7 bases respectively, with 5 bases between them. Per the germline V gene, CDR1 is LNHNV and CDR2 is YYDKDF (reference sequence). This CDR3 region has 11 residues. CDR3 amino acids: CATSRVNTQYF. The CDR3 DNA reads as TGTGCCACCAGCAGGGTGAATACGCAGTATTTT.

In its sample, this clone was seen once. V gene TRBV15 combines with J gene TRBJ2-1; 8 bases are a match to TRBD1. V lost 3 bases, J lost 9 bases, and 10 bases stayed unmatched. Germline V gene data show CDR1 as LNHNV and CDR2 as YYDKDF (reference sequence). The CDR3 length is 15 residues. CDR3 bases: TGTGCCACCAGCAGTTGGACAGGGATGATTGGTGAGCAGTTCTTC. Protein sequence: CATSSWTGMIGEQFF.

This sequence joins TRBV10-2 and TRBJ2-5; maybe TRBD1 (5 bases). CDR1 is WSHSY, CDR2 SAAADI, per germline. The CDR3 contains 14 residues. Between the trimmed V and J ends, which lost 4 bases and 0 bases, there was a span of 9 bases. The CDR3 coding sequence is TGCGCCAGCAGTGCTGCAGGGTACCAAGAGACCCAGTACTTC. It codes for CASSAAGYQETQYF.

DNA of the CDR3: TGTGCCAGCAGCTTCGGGGTCTTAATGAACACTGAAGCTTTCTTT. Encoded protein: CASSFGVLMNTEAFF. The V gene is TRBV7-8, the J gene TRBJ1-1, with no clear D. The CDR3 has 15 amino acids. Germline values: CDR1 SGHVS, CDR2 FQNEAQ. Deletions cut 3 bases from V and 0 bases from J, with 11 bases between.

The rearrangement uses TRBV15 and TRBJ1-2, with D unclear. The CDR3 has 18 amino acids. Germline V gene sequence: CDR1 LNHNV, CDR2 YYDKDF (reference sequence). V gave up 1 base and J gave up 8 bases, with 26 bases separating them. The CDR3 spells CATSRGTIPGREFKGYTF. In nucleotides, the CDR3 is TGTGCCACCAGCAGAGGTACCATACCCGGACGGGAGTTTAAAGGCTACACCTTC. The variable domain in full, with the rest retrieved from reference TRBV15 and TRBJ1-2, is DAMVIQNPRYQVTQFGKPVTLSCSQTLNHNVMYWYQQKSSQAPKLLFHYYDKDFNNEADTPDNFQSRRPNTSFCFLDIRSPGLGDTAMYLCATSRGTIPGREFKGYTFGSGTRLTVV.